The 28 T cell receptor beta chains listed next were all sequenced from one sample in a study of OX40 agonist ivuxolimab in advanced cancers. Here immunoSEQ multiplex PCR was the method, and the copy in TCRdb shows in-frame clones only, minus some. The sample has 25,000 to 35,000 clones, about nine tenths seen once. Source: CD4+ or CD8+ T cells sorted from blood, taken in a trial of the OX40 agonist ivuxolimab. These receptors were obtained from an adult with an advanced solid tumor such as melanoma, head and neck, liver or kidney cancer.

V is TRBV30 and J is TRBJ2-4; perhaps TRBD2 as D (7 bases). Germline CDR1 and CDR2: GTSNPN and SVGIG (reference sequence). The CDR3 is 14 residues long. V lost 3 bases to trimming and J lost 2 bases, with 11 bases between them. In DNA, the CDR3 is TGTGCCTGGAGCGAGGGGGGGACCAAAAACATTCAGTACTTC. This gives the protein CAWSEGGTKNIQYF.

The chain links TRBV4-1 to TRBJ2-7, with 8 positions matching TRBD2. This CDR3 contains 16 residues. Germline V CDR1 and CDR2: MGHRA, YSYEKL. The ends lost 2 bases at V and 6 bases at J; junction bases unmatched: 12. Written as DNA, the CDR3 is TGCGCCAGCAGCCAATCCGCGGCGGGAGGTTCGTCCGAGCAGTACTTC. Translated, it gives CASSQSAAGGSSEQYF.

J is TRBJ2-1 and V is TRBV13; possibly TRBD2 for D (6 bases). The V gene's germline CDR1 is PRHDT and CDR2 FYEKMQ (reference sequence). The CDR3 runs 15 residues. The V end lost 5 bases, the J end lost 9 bases, and 20 bases lay between the germline ends. CDR3 in amino acids: CASSQERGVQVEQFF. In nucleotides, the CDR3 is TGTGCCAGCAGCCAAGAACGCGGGGTACAGGTTGAGCAGTTCTTC.

The rearrangement uses TRBV6-1 and TRBJ1-1; D is ambiguous. Trimming cost V 3 bases and J 0 bases, with 8 bases left between them. The CDR3 sequence is 14 residues long. Germline V CDR1 and CDR2: MNHNS, SASEGT. CDR3 amino acids: CASSEEVVNTEAFF. CDR3 DNA sequence: TGTGCCAGCAGTGAGGAGGTGGTGAACACTGAAGCTTTCTTT.

J is TRBJ2-3 and V is TRBV28, with 10 bases matching TRBD2. Unmatched junction bases numbered 10, after V lost 8 bases and J lost 5 bases. Germline V gives CDR1 MDHEN, CDR2 SYDVKM. This CDR3 is built from 15 residues. The chain's CDR3 is CASEKRTSGRDTQYF. The CDR3 DNA reads as TGTGCCAGCGAAAAAAGGACTAGCGGCAGAGATACGCAGTATTTT.

This chain connects TRBV12-5 to TRBJ2-3; D is undetermined. This CDR3 spans 14 amino acids. Between the trimmed V and J ends, which lost 6 bases and 2 bases, there was a span of 12 bases. Germline V gene sequence: CDR1 LGHNT, CDR2 FRNRAP. The CDR3 sequence is CASGPGHATDTQYF. The CDR3 nucleotides read TGTGCTAGTGGCCCGGGCCACGCCACAGATACGCAGTATTTT.

This chain's CDR3 is CASSNGTGLQEQYF. The CDR3 DNA follows: TGTGCCAGCAGTAACGGGACAGGGCTTCAGGAGCAGTACTTC. The chain combines TRBV7-6 with TRBJ2-7; 9 bases agree with TRBD1. The CDR3 consists of 14 residues. Trimming took 6 bases from V and 7 from J; bases not matched to a gene: 10. CDR1 and CDR2 (germline): SGHVS, FNYEAQ.

Only one count was recorded for this clone. A read error may be the cause here, since a much bigger clone is one base away. This rearrangement joins TRBV6-4 to TRBJ2-2, with unresolved D. Germline CDR1 is MRHNA and CDR2 is SNTAGT. The CDR3 is 13 amino acids. CDR3 nucleotide sequence: TGTGTCAGCAGTGACTCGCAGACCGGGGAGCTGTTTTTT. This translates into CVSSDSQTGELFF.

This clone was seen repeatedly, ten times or more. The chain recombines TRBV30 with TRBJ2-7; a weak D match, TRBD1 (5 bases). This CDR3 spans 12 amino acids. V was pared by 5 bases and J by 7 bases, with 15 bases between. Per germline, CDR1 GTSNPN and CDR2 SVGIG (reference sequence). The CDR3 sequence: CAWGRDPREQYF. CDR3 nucleotide sequence: TGTGCCTGGGGCAGGGATCCGCGTGAGCAGTACTTC.

The V and J genes are TRBV27 and TRBJ2-3; D call uncertain. Trimming cost V 5 bases and J 0 bases, with 15 bases left between them. Germline values: CDR1 MNHEY, CDR2 SMNVEV (reference sequence). The CDR3 consists of 16 residues. CDR3 nucleotides: TGTGCCAGCAGTGCGCGACTTGTTTCTAGCACAGATACGCAGTATTTT. This codes for CASSARLVSSTDTQYF.

Here the CDR3 DNA reads TGTGCCAGCAGTGGGCGGGCCCCGGGACTAGCGACCTACGAGCAGTACTTC. This gives the protein CASSGRAPGLATYEQYF. This chain uses TRBV6-1 with TRBJ2-7; TRBD2 aligns across 10 bases. The CDR3 runs to 17 residues. Per the germline V gene, CDR1 is MNHNS and CDR2 is SASEGT. The V gene end was trimmed by 4 bases and the J gene end by 2 bases; junction bases not matched to a gene: 11.

The V and J genes are TRBV2 and TRBJ1-1, with unresolved D. Germline loops: CDR1 SNHLY, CDR2 FYNNEI. CDR3 size: 11 residues. V was pared by 10 bases and J by 4 bases, with 10 bases between. This chain's CDR3 is CAMWIVTEAFF. The CDR3 nucleotides are TGTGCCATGTGGATCGTCACTGAAGCTTTCTTT. The whole variable domain, remainder taken from reference TRBV2 and TRBJ1-1, is EPEVTQTPSHQVTQMGQEVILRCVPISNHLYFYWYRQILGQKVEFLVSFYNNEISEKSEIFDDQFSVERPDGSNFTLKIRSTKLEDSAMYFCAMWIVTEAFFGQGTRLTVV.

The chain carries TRBV30 and TRBJ1-4; D is unresolved. Looked up from germline, CDR1 is GTSNPN and CDR2 is SVGIG (reference sequence). The CDR3 has 13 residues. Trimming stripped 7 bases from V and 7 bases from J, with 16 bases between. CDR3 coding DNA: TGTGCCTCCCTCGAAGCCCCTGGTGAAAAACTGTTTTTT. This encodes CASLEAPGEKLFF.

The V call is TRBV4-1, the J call TRBJ2-5, with 11 positions matching TRBD2. CDR3 size: 14 residues. The V segment lost 4 bases and the J segment 5 bases; nucleotides outside the gene matches: 3. In germline, CDR1 is MGHRA, CDR2 YSYEKL. CDR3 residues: CASSRLAGLETQYF. The CDR3 DNA sequence: TGCGCCAGCAGCCGACTAGCGGGACTTGAGACCCAGTACTTC.

The rearrangement joins TRBV7-2 to TRBJ2-3; 8 bases agree with TRBD2. The germline CDR1 and CDR2 sequences are SGHTA and FQGNSA. The CDR3 covers 15 residues. V lost 2 bases to trimming and J lost 4 bases; unmatched junction nucleotides: 5. The CDR3 reads CASSLYLLAADTQYF. CDR3 in DNA: TGTGCCAGCAGCTTATATTTACTAGCGGCAGATACGCAGTATTTT.

The J gene is TRBJ1-1, the V gene TRBV9; 7 nucleotides agree with TRBD1. Germline lookup yields CDR1 SGDLS and CDR2 YYNGEE. This CDR3 has 13 amino acids. The V and J ends lost 1 base and 6 bases, in that order; junction bases with no gene match: 3. CDR3 loop: CASSVPQGPEAFF. The CDR3 DNA sequence: TGTGCCAGCAGCGTACCACAGGGGCCTGAAGCTTTCTTT.

This chain joins TRBV1 and TRBJ2-2; the table's D call, TRBD2, was not checked against the DNA. TRBV1 constitutes a pseudogene. The CDR3 is 17 amino acids. The CDR3 is CTSSQEHGRGGTGELFF. CDR3 DNA: TGCACCAGCAGCCAAGAGCACGGGAGGGGAGGAACCGGGGAGCTGTTTTTT.

In DNA form, the CDR3 reads TGTGCCAGCAGCCAATCCCTAGCGGGAGGGCCCCACGAGCAGTACTTC. It yields the protein CASSQSLAGGPHEQYF. V is TRBV16 and J is TRBJ2-5; 12 nucleotides line up with TRBD2. Near its end, the DNA agrees better with TRBJ2-7, so the J call may be wrong. Germline-derived CDR1 and CDR2 are KGHSY and FQNENV. The CDR3 is 16 residues long.

This chain uses TRBV30 with TRBJ2-1; D unresolved. The V gene lost 0 bases and the J gene lost 6 bases, with 12 bases spanning the gap. This CDR3 contains 14 residues. Germline CDR1 GTSNPN, CDR2 SVGIG (reference sequence). The CDR3 reads CAWSVVVAFNEQFF. As DNA, the CDR3 is TGTGCCTGGAGTGTAGTCGTGGCCTTCAATGAGCAGTTCTTC.

The chain has TRBV5-1 and TRBJ1-4; D might be TRBD1 (6 bases). V was shortened by 4 bases and J by 3 bases, with 13 bases between the two germline ends. The germline gives CDR1 SGHRS, CDR2 YFSETQ. The CDR3 sequence is 15 residues long. This chain's CDR3 is CASSKAGVANEKLFF. DNA for the CDR3: TGCGCCAGCAGCAAGGCAGGGGTTGCTAATGAAAAACTGTTTTTT.

The chain has TRBV9 and TRBJ2-7, with 16 bases lining up with TRBD2. Germline V CDR1 and CDR2: SGDLS, YYNGEE. Trimming took 0 bases from V and 2 from J; bases not matched to a gene: 14. The CDR3 is 21 amino acids. The DNA for the CDR3 is TGTGCCAGCAGCGTAGGGGGACGTCCCGGGACTAGCGGGAGGGTCCCCTACGAGCAGTACTTC. Protein product: CASSVGGRPGTSGRVPYEQYF.

V gene TRBV27 combines with J gene TRBJ2-1, with 10 bases aligning to TRBD2. V shed 5 bases and J 4 bases; nucleotides not matched to a gene: 2. Germline V CDR1 and CDR2: MNHEY, SMNVEV (reference sequence). This CDR3 has 14 amino acids. Here the CDR3 reads CASSPGLAYNEQFF. The CDR3 nucleotides are TGTGCCAGCAGTCCGGGACTAGCGTACAATGAGCAGTTCTTC.

The chain combines TRBV7-8 with TRBJ2-7, with 8 nucleotides matching TRBD1. CDR3 size: 14 residues. Germline V gene lookup returns CDR1 SGHVS and CDR2 FQNEAQ. J lost 4 bases, V lost 4 bases, and 6 bases had no gene match. The CDR3 loop is CASSSTGAGYEQYF. CDR3 DNA: TGTGCCAGCAGCTCGACAGGGGCCGGTTACGAGCAGTACTTC.

The chain couples TRBV9 to TRBJ2-2, with 7 nucleotides matching TRBD1. The germline V gene encodes CDR1 SGDLS and CDR2 YYNGEE. V was pared by 3 bases and J by 3 bases, with 5 bases of the junction left unmatched. The length of the CDR3 is 15 residues. CDR3 sequence (DNA): TGTGCCAGCAGCGGACAGGGTAGGGACACCGGGGAGCTGTTTTTT. Its translation: CASSGQGRDTGELFF.

The chain combines TRBV27 with TRBJ2-1; D tentatively fits TRBD1 or TRBD2 (5 bases each). The CDR3 length is 13 residues. The V and J ends lost 6 bases and 5 bases respectively, with 11 bases between them. Germline CDR1 reads MNHEY; CDR2 reads SMNVEV (reference sequence). CDR3: CASSLGTDNEQFF. Written as DNA, the CDR3 is TGTGCCAGCAGCCTCGGGACGGACAATGAGCAGTTCTTC.

V is TRBV5-4 and J is TRBJ1-2; TRBD1 is a possible D gene (6 bases). V dropped 4 bases and J dropped 2 bases, with 15 bases sitting between them. This CDR3 is 15 amino acids long. CDR1 is SGHNT and CDR2 is YYREEE in the germline V gene (reference sequence). CDR3: CASSPNRESNYGYTF. CDR3 nucleotide sequence: TGTGCCAGCAGCCCAAACAGGGAAAGCAACTATGGCTACACCTTC.

The rearrangement links TRBV7-9 to TRBJ1-1; TRBD1 might be the D (6 bases). Germline V gene data show CDR1 as SEHNR and CDR2 as FQNEAQ (reference sequence). V was cut by 5 bases and J by 0 bases, with 16 bases left in between. The length of the CDR3 is 16 residues. CDR3 nucleotide sequence: TGTGCCAGCAGCCTCGGCGGGGGGCGAATGAACACTGAAGCTTTCTTT. Encoded protein: CASSLGGGRMNTEAFF. The entire variable domain, with the rest obtained from reference TRBV7-9 and TRBJ1-1, is as follows: DTGVSQNPRHKITKRGQNVTFRCDPISEHNRLYWYRQTLGQGPEFLTYFQNEAQLEKSRLLSDRFSAERPKGSFSTLEIQRTEQGDSAMYLCASSLGGGRMNTEAFFGQGTRLTVV.

This clone was detected once. The chain is built from TRBV29-1 and TRBJ2-7, with 8 bases aligning to TRBD2. Per germline, CDR1 SQVTM and CDR2 ANQGSEA. The ends lost 5 bases at V and 5 bases at J; junction bases unmatched: 8. The CDR3 covers 13 residues. The CDR3 nucleotides read TGCAGCGTTTGGGAGCGGGAGCCAAACGAGCAGTACTTC. Translation: CSVWEREPNEQYF.